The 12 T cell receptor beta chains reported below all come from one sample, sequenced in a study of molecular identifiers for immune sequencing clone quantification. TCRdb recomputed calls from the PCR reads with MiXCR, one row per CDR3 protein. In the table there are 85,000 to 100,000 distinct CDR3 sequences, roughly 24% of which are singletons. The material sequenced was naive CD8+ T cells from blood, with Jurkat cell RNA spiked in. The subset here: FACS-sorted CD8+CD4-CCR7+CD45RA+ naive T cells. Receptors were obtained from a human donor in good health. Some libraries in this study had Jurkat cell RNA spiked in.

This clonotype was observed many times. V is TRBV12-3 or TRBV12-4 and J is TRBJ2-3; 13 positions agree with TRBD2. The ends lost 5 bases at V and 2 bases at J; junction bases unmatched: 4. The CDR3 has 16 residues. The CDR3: CASSKGLAGITDTQYF. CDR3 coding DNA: TGTGCCAGCAGTAAGGGACTAGCGGGGATCACAGATACGCAGTATTTT.

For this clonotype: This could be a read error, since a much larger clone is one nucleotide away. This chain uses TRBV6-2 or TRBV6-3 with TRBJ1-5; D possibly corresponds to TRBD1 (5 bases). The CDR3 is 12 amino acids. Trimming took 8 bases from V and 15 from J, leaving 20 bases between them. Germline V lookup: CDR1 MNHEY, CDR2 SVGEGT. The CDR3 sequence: CASRDGMPSVHF. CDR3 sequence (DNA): TGTGCCAGCCGGGACGGAATGCCCTCAGTGCATTTT.

CDR3 region: CPGTESYGVETQYF. The DNA for the CDR3 is TGCCCCGGCACTGAGTCTTACGGGGTGGAGACCCAGTACTTC. The V gene is TRBV10-1, the J gene TRBJ2-5; tentative D call: TRBD2 (5 bases). The CDR3 has 14 amino acids. The germline V gene has CDR1 WNHNN and CDR2 SYGVQD (reference sequence).

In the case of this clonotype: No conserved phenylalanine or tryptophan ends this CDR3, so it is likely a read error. CDR3 protein: CASSISENTEAFL. The CDR3, as DNA: TGTGCCAGTAGTATAAGTGAGAACACTGAAGCTTTCCTT. V gene TRBV19 combines with J gene TRBJ1-1; D is undetermined. The CDR3 is 13 amino acids. Germline V CDR1 and CDR2: LNHDA, SQIVND (reference sequence). V lost 2 bases to trimming and J lost 1 base, with 5 bases between them.

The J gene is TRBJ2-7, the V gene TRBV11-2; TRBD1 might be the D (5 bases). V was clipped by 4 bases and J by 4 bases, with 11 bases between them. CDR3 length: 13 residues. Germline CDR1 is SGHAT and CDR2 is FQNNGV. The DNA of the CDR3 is TGTGCCAGCAGCTCTCAGGGTGGGTACGAGCAGTACTTC. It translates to CASSSQGGYEQYF.

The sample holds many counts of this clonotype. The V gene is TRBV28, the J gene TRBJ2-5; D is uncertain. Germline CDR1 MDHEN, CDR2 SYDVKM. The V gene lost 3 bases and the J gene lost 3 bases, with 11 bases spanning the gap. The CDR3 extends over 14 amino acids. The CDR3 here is CASSFVSAEETQYF. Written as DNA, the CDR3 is TGTGCCAGCAGTTTCGTCTCGGCGGAAGAGACCCAGTACTTC.

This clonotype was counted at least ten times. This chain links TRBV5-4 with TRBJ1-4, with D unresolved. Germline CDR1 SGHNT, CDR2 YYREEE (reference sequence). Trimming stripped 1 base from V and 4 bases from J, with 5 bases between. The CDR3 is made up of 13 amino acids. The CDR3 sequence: CASSLWGNEKLFF. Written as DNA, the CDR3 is TGTGCCAGCAGCTTGTGGGGTAATGAAAAACTGTTTTTT.

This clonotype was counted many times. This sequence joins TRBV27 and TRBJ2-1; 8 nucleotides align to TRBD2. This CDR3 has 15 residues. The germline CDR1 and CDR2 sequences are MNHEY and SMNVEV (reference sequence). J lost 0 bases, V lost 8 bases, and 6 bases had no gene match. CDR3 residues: CASSPSGSSYNEQFF. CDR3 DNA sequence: TGTGCCAGCTCACCAAGCGGGAGCTCCTACAATGAGCAGTTCTTC.

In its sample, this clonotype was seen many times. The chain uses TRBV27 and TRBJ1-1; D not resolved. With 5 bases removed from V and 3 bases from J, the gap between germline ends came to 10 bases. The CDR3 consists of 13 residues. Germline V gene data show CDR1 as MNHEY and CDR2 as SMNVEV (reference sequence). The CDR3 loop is CASSPLADTEAFF. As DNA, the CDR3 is TGTGCCAGCAGTCCGCTGGCGGACACTGAAGCTTTCTTT.

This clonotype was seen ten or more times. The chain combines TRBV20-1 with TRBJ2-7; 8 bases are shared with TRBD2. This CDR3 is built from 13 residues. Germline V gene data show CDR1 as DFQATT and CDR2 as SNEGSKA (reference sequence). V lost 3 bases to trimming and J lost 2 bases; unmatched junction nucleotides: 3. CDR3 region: CSASSGLAYEQYF. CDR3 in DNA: TGCAGTGCTAGTTCGGGACTAGCCTACGAGCAGTACTTC.

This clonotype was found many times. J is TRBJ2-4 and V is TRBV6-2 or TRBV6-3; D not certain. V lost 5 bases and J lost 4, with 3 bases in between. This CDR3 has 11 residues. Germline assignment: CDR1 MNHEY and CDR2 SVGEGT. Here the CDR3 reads CASSMKNIQYF. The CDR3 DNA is TGTGCCAGCAGTATGAAAAACATTCAGTACTTC.

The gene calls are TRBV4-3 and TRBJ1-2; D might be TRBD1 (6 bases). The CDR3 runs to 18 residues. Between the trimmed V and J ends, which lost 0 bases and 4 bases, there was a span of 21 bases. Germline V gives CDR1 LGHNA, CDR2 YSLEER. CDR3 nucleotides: TGCGCCAGCAGCCAAGATAGGGGGATTCGGGGTCTGCTCTATGGCTACACCTTC. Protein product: CASSQDRGIRGLLYGYTF.